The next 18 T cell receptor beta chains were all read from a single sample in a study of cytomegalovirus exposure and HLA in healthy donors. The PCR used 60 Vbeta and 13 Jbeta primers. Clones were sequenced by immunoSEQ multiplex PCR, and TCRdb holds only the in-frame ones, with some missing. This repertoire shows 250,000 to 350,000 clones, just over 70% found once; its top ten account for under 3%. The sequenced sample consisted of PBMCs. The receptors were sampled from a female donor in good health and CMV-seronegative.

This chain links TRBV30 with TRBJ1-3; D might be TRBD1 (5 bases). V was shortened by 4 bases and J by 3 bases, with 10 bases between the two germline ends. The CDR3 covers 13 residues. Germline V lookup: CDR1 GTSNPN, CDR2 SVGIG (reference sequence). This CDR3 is CAWNGGNGNTIYF. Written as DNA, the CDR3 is TGTGCCTGGAACGGGGGGAATGGAAACACCATATATTTT.

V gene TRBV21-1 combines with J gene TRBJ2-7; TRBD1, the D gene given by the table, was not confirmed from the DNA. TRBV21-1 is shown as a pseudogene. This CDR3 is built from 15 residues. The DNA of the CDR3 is TGTGCCAGCAGCAAAGGGGAAGGGGCTTCCCACGAGCAGTACTTC. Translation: CASSKGEGASHEQYF.

The CDR3 region has the DNA TGCGCCAGCATGGACTCGAAAGGGTACGAGCAGTACTTC. This gives the protein CASMDSKGYEQYF. V usage is TRBV10-2 and J usage is TRBJ2-7; D may be TRBD2 (5 bases). Germline V gives CDR1 WSHSY, CDR2 SAAADI. V was trimmed by 7 bases and J by 4 bases, leaving 14 bases between them. The CDR3 contains 13 residues.

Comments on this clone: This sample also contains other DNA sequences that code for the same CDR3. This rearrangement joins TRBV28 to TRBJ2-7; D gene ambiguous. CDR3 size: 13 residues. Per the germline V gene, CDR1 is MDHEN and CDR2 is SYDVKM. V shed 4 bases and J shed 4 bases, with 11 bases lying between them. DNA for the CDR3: TGTGCCAGCAGTTCGCCTTCGCGATACGAGCAGTACTTC. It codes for CASSSPSRYEQYF.

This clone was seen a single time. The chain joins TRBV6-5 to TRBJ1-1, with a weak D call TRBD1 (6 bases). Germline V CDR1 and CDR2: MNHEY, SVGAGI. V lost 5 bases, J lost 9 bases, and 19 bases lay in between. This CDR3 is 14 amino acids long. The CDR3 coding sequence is TGTGCCAGCAGTGCGCCTAGGGGGAATCAGAAAGCTTTCTTT. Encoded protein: CASSAPRGNQKAFF.

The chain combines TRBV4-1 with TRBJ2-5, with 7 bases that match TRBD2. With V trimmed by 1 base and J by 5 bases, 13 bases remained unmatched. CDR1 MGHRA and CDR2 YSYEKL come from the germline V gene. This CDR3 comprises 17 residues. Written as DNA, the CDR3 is TGCGCCAGCAGCCAAGGTGGGAGCGGGGAGAGGAGGGAGACCCAGTACTTC. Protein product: CASSQGGSGERRETQYF.

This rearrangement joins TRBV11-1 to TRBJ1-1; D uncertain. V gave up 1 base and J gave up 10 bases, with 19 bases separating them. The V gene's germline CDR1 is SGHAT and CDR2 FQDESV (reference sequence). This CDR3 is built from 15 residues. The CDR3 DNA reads TGTGCCAGCAGCTTAGGAAGGTCTGGGAGGTTGACAGCTTTCTTT. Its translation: CASSLGRSGRLTAFF.

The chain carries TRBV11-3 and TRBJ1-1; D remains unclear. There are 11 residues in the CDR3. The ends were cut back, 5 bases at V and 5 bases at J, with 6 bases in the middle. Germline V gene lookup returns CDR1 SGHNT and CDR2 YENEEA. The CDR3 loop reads CASSRGTEAFF. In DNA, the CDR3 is TGTGCCAGCAGCCGCGGGACTGAAGCTTTCTTT.

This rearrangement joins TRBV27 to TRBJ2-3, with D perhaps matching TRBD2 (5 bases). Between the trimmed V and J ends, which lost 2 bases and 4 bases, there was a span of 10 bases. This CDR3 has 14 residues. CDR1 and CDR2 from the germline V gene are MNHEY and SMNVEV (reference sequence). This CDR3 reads CASSLTSFADTQYF. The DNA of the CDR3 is TGTGCCAGCAGTTTAACTAGTTTCGCAGATACGCAGTATTTT.

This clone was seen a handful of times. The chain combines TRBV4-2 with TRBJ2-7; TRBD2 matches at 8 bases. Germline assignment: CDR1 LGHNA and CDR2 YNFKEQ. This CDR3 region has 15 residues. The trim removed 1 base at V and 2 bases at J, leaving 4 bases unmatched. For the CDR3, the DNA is TGTGCCAGCAGCCAAGGCGTGACTAGCGCCTACGAGCAGTACTTC. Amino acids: CASSQGVTSAYEQYF.

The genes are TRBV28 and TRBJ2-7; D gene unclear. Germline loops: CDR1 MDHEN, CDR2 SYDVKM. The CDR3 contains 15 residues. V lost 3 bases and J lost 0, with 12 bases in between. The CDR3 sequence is CASSLMSASSYEQYF. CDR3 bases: TGTGCCAGCAGTTTGATGAGTGCGAGCTCCTACGAGCAGTACTTC.

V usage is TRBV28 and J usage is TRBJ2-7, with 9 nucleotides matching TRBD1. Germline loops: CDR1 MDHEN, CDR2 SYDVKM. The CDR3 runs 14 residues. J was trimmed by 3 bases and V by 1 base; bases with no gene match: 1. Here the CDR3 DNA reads TGTGCCAGCAGTTTATTGACAGGGGGCTACGAGCAGTACTTC. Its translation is CASSLLTGGYEQYF.

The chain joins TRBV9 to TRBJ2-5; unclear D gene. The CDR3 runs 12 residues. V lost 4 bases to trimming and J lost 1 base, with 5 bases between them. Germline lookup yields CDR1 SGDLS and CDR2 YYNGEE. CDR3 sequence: CASSPSQETQYF. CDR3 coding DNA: TGTGCCAGCAGCCCGTCCCAAGAGACCCAGTACTTC.

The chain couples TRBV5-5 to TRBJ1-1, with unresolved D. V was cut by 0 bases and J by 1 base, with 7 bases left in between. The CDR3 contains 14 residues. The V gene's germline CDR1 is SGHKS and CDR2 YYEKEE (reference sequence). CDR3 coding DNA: TGTGCCAGCAGCTTGGACATGCCGAACACTGAAGCTTTCTTT. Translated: CASSLDMPNTEAFF.

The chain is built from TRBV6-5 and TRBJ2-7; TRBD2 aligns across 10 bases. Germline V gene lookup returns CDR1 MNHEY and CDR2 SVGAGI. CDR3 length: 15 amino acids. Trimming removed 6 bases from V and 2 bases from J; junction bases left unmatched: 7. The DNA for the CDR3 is TGTGCCAGCAGGAGGGGGACTAGCGTCACCTACGAGCAGTACTTC. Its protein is CASRRGTSVTYEQYF.

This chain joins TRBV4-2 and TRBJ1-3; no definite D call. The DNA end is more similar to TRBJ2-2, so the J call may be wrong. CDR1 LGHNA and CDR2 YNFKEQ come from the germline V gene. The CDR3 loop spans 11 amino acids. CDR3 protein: CASSRGGELFF. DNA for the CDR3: TGTGCCAGCAGCCGAGGCGGGGAGCTGTTTTTT.

The CDR3 nucleotides read TGTGCCAGCAGCTTTACGCGCGGCACAGATACGCAGTATTTT. Translating gives CASSFTRGTDTQYF. V and J are TRBV7-2 and TRBJ2-3; D is undetermined. Deletions cut 3 bases from V and 1 base from J, with 8 bases between. The CDR3 has 14 amino acids. Germline lookup yields CDR1 SGHTA and CDR2 FQGNSA.

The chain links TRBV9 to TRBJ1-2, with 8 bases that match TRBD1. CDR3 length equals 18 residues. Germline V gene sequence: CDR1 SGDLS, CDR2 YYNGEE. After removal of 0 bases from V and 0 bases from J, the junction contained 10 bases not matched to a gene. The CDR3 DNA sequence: TGTGCCAGCAGCGTAGCGCAGGGGGCCCAACATACTAACTATGGCTACACCTTC. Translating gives CASSVAQGAQHTNYGYTF.